Sequencing of this T cell receptor beta chain was carried out in a study of cytomegalovirus exposure and HLA in healthy donors. The PCR ran on 60 Vbeta and 13 Jbeta primers. The assay was immunoSEQ multiplex PCR, and TCRdb's table has in-frame clones only and misses some. The data contain about 150,000 clones, approximately 73% of them singletons. As for this clone: What it binds is unknown.

Germline V CDR1 and CDR2: SGHTS, YDEGEE. The V gene end was trimmed by 3 bases and the J gene end by 3 bases; junction bases not matched to a gene: 2. There are 13 residues in the CDR3. Study-wide results and caveats: The authors enumerated around 150 TCR beta chains as linked to cytomegalovirus. CMV antigen specificity was confirmed in vitro for a few CMV-associated chains.

The TCR was taken from a woman aged 18-29 years in good health and CMV-seropositive. The J gene is TRBJ2-5, the V gene TRBV5-8, with 7 positions matching TRBD1. Specimen: PBMCs. CDR3 residues: CASSWDSKETQYF. CDR3 sequence (DNA): TGTGCCAGCAGCTGGGACAGCAAAGAGACCCAGTACTTC. Together with reference TRBV5-8 and TRBJ2-5, the CDR3 gives the full variable domain: EAGVTQSPTHLIKTRGQQATLRCSPISGHTSVYWYQQALGLGLQFLLWYDEGEERNRGNFPPRFSGRQFPNYSSELNVNALELEDSALYLCASSWDSKETQYFGPGTRLLVL.